Described below is a single T cell receptor (beta chain) sequence and its context. Its specificity is unknown. Looked up from germline, CDR1 is PRHDT and CDR2 is FYEKMQ (reference sequence). J lost 3 bases, V lost 5 bases, and 8 bases had no gene match. The CDR3 is 18 amino acids. Only in-frame clones appear in the TCRdb table, and some are missing; sequencing was by immunoSEQ multiplex PCR. The profile shows some 880 clones, roughly 75% of them singletons. These data originate in a study of chemoradiotherapy in HPV16-positive cancers. General study points: In HPV16-positive patients, HPV-responsive T-cell expansion tracked better recurrence-free survival.

The V call is TRBV13, the J call TRBJ2-2; 14 bases line up with TRBD2. This specimen consisted of tumor tissue, obtained from a patient who underwent chemoradiotherapy. The source is a human donor with HPV-associated anogenital cancer. CDR3 residues: CASSARTSGRRYTGELFF. The CDR3 DNA reads as TGTGCCAGCAGCGCCCGGACTAGCGGGAGGCGGTACACCGGGGAGCTGTTTTTT.